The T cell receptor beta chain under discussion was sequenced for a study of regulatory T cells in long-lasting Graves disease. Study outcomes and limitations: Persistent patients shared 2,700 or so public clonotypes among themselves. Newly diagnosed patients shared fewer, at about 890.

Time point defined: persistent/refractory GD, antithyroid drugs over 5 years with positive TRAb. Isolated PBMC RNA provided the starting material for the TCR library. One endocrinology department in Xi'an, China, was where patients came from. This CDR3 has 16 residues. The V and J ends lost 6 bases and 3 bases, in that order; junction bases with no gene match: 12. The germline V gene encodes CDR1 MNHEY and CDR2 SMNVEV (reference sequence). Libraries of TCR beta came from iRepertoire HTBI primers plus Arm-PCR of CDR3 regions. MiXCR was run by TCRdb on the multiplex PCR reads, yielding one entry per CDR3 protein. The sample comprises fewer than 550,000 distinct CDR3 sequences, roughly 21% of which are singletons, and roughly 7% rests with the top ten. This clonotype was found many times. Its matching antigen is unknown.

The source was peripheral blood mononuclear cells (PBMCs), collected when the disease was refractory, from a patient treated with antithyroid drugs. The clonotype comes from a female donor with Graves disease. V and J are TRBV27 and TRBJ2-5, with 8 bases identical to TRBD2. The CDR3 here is CASRTPSAGGKETQYF. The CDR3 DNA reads TGTGCCAGCAGGACCCCTTCGGCGGGGGGCAAAGAGACCCAGTACTTC.